Listed here are 25 T cell receptor beta chains from one sample, sequenced in a study of beta chain features in type 1 diabetes. The sequenced template was cDNA made from the entire isolated RNA. TCRdb's copy holds only in-frame clones and misses some; the assay was immunoSEQ multiplex PCR. The sample lists under 950,000 clones; 17% were seen once. The sequenced sample was naive CD4+ T cells from blood. Receptors were obtained from a woman under 30 in good health.

This clone came up a few times. The gene calls are TRBV4-2 and TRBJ2-7, with 7 positions matching TRBD1. Germline V lookup: CDR1 LGHNA, CDR2 YNFKEQ. This CDR3 is built from 15 residues. Trimming removed 2 bases from V and 4 bases from J; junction bases left unmatched: 8. The CDR3 reads CASSQPTGKFYEQYF. CDR3 nucleotides: TGTGCCAGCAGCCAACCGACAGGGAAATTTTACGAGCAGTACTTC.

This clone came up a few times. The chain is built from TRBV7-2 and TRBJ2-3, with 16 positions matching TRBD2. This CDR3 region has 19 residues. With V trimmed by 3 bases and J by 8 bases, 14 bases remained unmatched. Germline loops: CDR1 SGHTA, CDR2 FQGNSA. For the CDR3, the DNA is TGTGCCAGCAGCTTGCTCCCCGGGACTAGCGGGGGGGCCCTCATTACGCAGTATTTT. Protein product: CASSLLPGTSGGALITQYF.

This clone was counted only a few times. V usage is TRBV9 and J usage is TRBJ2-1; D ambiguous. Trimming left V 3 bases short and J 9 bases short, with 4 bases between. The CDR3 has 10 amino acids. Per the germline V gene, CDR1 is SGDLS and CDR2 is YYNGEE. CDR3 DNA sequence: TGTGCCAGCAGCGGTTCTGAGCAGTTCTTC. This translates into CASSGSEQFF.

J is TRBJ1-6 and V is TRBV21-1; the D call TRBD1 from the table was never checked on the DNA. TRBV21-1 is listed as a pseudogene. The CDR3 runs 15 residues. Written as DNA, the CDR3 is TGTGCCAGCAGCACGCGACAGGAAGGGGGTTCACCCCTCCACTTT. Amino acid sequence: CASSTRQEGGSPLHF.

This clone was observed a few times. DNA of the CDR3: TGCGCCAGCAGCCCCACTAGCGGGAGATCGGAGACCCAGTACTTC. It codes for CASSPTSGRSETQYF. The V and J genes are TRBV5-1 and TRBJ2-5; 11 nucleotides match TRBD2. The ends lost 4 bases at V and 5 bases at J; junction bases unmatched: 7. The CDR3 loop spans 15 amino acids. Looked up from germline, CDR1 is SGHRS and CDR2 is YFSETQ.

The chain carries TRBV23-1 and TRBJ2-7; TRBD2 matches at 7 bases. TRBV23-1 is an ORF; its function is uncertain. V shed 2 bases, J shed 2 bases, and the junction held 21 bases outside the gene matches. The CDR3 covers 20 residues. The CDR3 nucleotides read TGCGCCAGCAGTCAACCGATCGATGGGGGGGAGAAAGATTTTCCCTACGAGCAGTACTTC. Translation gives CASSQPIDGGEKDFPYEQYF.

The chain employs TRBV7-3 and TRBJ2-6, with D uncertain. Between the trimmed V and J ends, which lost 1 base and 0 bases, there was a span of 10 bases. The CDR3 runs to 17 residues. Germline CDR1 is SGHTA and CDR2 is FQGTGA. The CDR3 region has the DNA TGTGCCAGCAGCTTAATAGGGCTCAGCTCTGGGGCCAACGTCCTGACTTTC. Protein: CASSLIGLSSGANVLTF. Variable domain in full (rest from reference TRBV7-3 and TRBJ2-6): GAGVSQTPSNKVTEKGKYVELRCDPISGHTALYWYRQSLGQGPEFLIYFQGTGAADDSGLPNDRFFAVRPEGSVSTLKIQRTERGDSAVYLCASSLIGLSSGANVLTFGAGSRLTVL.

V is TRBV28 and J is TRBJ2-1; the match to TRBD2 covers 10 bases. The length of the CDR3 is 18 residues. Germline-derived CDR1 and CDR2 are MDHEN and SYDVKM. Germline trimming cut 6 bases from V and 5 bases from J; bases unmatched to any gene: 16. The CDR3 coding sequence is TGTGCCAGCAGACCAAGGGGGCTAGCGGGAGTCGGCCACAATGAGCAGTTCTTC. This translates into CASRPRGLAGVGHNEQFF.

This clone occurred a few times. The same CDR3 can be traced to other DNA sequences in this sample. The chain links TRBV7-8 to TRBJ1-1; TRBD1 matches 11 bases. The V and J ends lost 4 bases and 2 bases, in that order; junction bases with no gene match: 3. Germline V gives CDR1 SGHVS, CDR2 FQNEAQ. This CDR3 has 15 amino acids. CDR3 bases: TGTGCCAGCAGCTCCAGGACAGGGGGCAACACTGAAGCTTTCTTT. Translating it yields CASSSRTGGNTEAFF.

This chain joins TRBV4-1 and TRBJ2-1, with D tentatively TRBD2 (7 bases). Deletions cut 3 bases from V and 4 bases from J, with 19 bases between. In germline, CDR1 is MGHRA, CDR2 YSYEKL. This CDR3 has 17 amino acids. For the CDR3, the DNA is TGCGCCAGCAGCCAGGGAGGGGGGAGGAAGAGGTACAATGAGCAGTTCTTC. Translated: CASSQGGGRKRYNEQFF.

This clone was seen a handful of times. The genes are TRBV18 and TRBJ2-1; D gene unclear. This CDR3 region has 15 residues. The germline V gene encodes CDR1 KGHSH and CDR2 LQKENI. V was cut by 2 bases and J by 0 bases, with 8 bases left in between. CDR3 in DNA: TGTGCCAGCTCACCAGACGCATTCTCCTACAATGAGCAGTTCTTC. This translates into CASSPDAFSYNEQFF.

V and J are TRBV28 and TRBJ2-5; 11 nucleotides agree with TRBD2. V lost 7 bases and J lost 2; bases outside the gene matches: 9. The CDR3 extends over 16 amino acids. Germline V lookup: CDR1 MDHEN, CDR2 SYDVKM. This chain's CDR3 is CASNPTGTSGQETQYF. The CDR3 DNA reads TGTGCCAGCAACCCGACCGGGACTAGCGGACAAGAGACCCAGTACTTC.

This clone was seen a few times. This chain links TRBV18 with TRBJ2-1; 9 positions match TRBD2. Germline V gene data show CDR1 as KGHSH and CDR2 as LQKENI. CDR3 length: 15 residues. V shed 6 bases and J 3 bases; nucleotides not matched to a gene: 6. For the CDR3, the DNA is TGTGCCAGCTCCTCTAGGACTAGCGACTACAATGAGCAGTTCTTC. Its translation is CASSSRTSDYNEQFF.

This chain joins TRBV25-1 and TRBJ2-7; 8 bases fit TRBD1. The CDR3 covers 16 residues. V shed 6 bases and J 0 bases; nucleotides not matched to a gene: 10. The germline V gene has CDR1 MGHDK and CDR2 SYGVNS. CDR3 residues: CASSGWGTGLSYEQYF. The DNA for the CDR3 is TGTGCCAGCAGCGGATGGGGGACAGGTCTCTCCTACGAGCAGTACTTC.

The gene calls are TRBV7-8 and TRBJ2-1; perhaps TRBD2 as D (5 bases). The V end was cut by 5 bases, the J end by 2 bases, with 10 bases between. The CDR3 loop spans 14 amino acids. CDR1 is SGHVS, CDR2 FQNEAQ, per germline. CDR3 sequence: CASSGSGTYNEQFF. DNA for the CDR3: TGTGCCAGCAGCGGGAGCGGAACCTACAATGAGCAGTTCTTC.

The V and J genes are TRBV5-1 and TRBJ2-1, with D perhaps matching TRBD2 (6 bases). V was clipped by 4 bases and J by 6 bases, with 14 bases between them. Germline V CDR1 and CDR2: SGHRS, YFSETQ. CDR3 length: 14 amino acids. This CDR3 reads CASSQAPGGNEQFF. CDR3 in DNA: TGCGCCAGCAGCCAGGCACCCGGGGGCAATGAGCAGTTCTTC.

This clone was seen a handful of times. The CDR3 reads CASSLSGSGEQYF. CDR3 nucleotide sequence: TGTGCCAGCAGCCTAAGCGGGAGTGGTGAGCAGTACTTC. The chain carries TRBV7-2 and TRBJ2-7; 8 bases align to TRBD2. Germline CDR1 SGHTA, CDR2 FQGNSA. The length of the CDR3 is 13 residues. After removal of 5 bases from V and 7 bases from J, the junction contained 7 bases not matched to a gene.

This clone was detected only a few times. Other nucleotide sequences from this sample produce the same CDR3. The J gene is TRBJ2-3, the V gene TRBV6-6; D is undetermined. There are 14 residues in the CDR3. CDR1 is MNHNY and CDR2 is SVGAGI in the germline V gene (reference sequence). The V end lost 2 bases, the J end lost 2 bases, and 8 bases lay between the germline ends. The DNA of the CDR3 is TGTGCCAGCAGTTACGCCAGGAACACAGATACGCAGTATTTT. This sequence encodes CASSYARNTDTQYF.

This clone was seen once. The rearrangement links TRBV6-6 to TRBJ2-7, with 7 bases that match TRBD2. V dropped 0 bases and J dropped 4; count of bases not matched to a gene: 9. The CDR3 extends over 16 amino acids. Germline V gene lookup returns CDR1 MNHNY and CDR2 SVGAGI (reference sequence). In nucleotides, the CDR3 is TGTGCCAGCAGTTACTCGTCGGCGGGAGTGAGGTACGAGCAGTACTTC. Translation gives CASSYSSAGVRYEQYF.

The V call is TRBV7-9, the J call TRBJ2-7; no reliable D call. The germline CDR1 and CDR2 sequences are SEHNR and FQNEAQ (reference sequence). This CDR3 comprises 13 residues. V lost 1 base and J 1 base, leaving 5 bases between the germline ends. CDR3 residues: CASSLDTSYEQYF. CDR3 DNA sequence: TGTGCCAGCAGCTTAGATACTTCCTACGAGCAGTACTTC.

This clone was seen only a few times. The chain uses TRBV4-3 and TRBJ2-7, with a tentative D call TRBD1 (5 bases). The germline V and J ends were trimmed by 0 bases and 5 bases, with 23 bases remaining between them. Germline V gene lookup returns CDR1 LGHNA and CDR2 YSLEER. The CDR3 runs 18 residues. CDR3 in amino acids: CASSQDLQAAGSRHEQYF. For the CDR3, the DNA is TGCGCCAGCAGCCAAGACTTACAGGCGGCAGGGTCAAGGCACGAGCAGTACTTC.

This clone was seen a few times. The CDR3 nucleotides read TGTGCCACCAGCAGACAGGGAGGAGAGACCCAGTACTTC. Its protein is CATSRQGGETQYF. The chain links TRBV15 to TRBJ2-5; D may be TRBD2 (6 bases). Germline CDR1 and CDR2: LNHNV and YYDKDF (reference sequence). CDR3 size: 13 residues. V was trimmed by 2 bases and J by 4 bases, leaving 8 bases between them.

Comment on this clone: This sample includes further DNA sequences coding for the same CDR3. The J gene is TRBJ1-1, the V gene TRBV29-1, with no clear D. The CDR3 contains 11 residues. V was clipped by 1 base and J by 2 bases, with 2 bases between them. Germline loops: CDR1 SQVTM, CDR2 ANQGSEA. The CDR3 coding sequence is TGCAGCGTTGAAGGTAACACTGAAGCTTTCTTT. Its protein is CSVEGNTEAFF.

The V gene is TRBV6-6, the J gene TRBJ2-6; no clear D. With 6 bases removed from V and 0 bases from J, the gap between germline ends came to 9 bases. The germline gives CDR1 MNHNY, CDR2 SVGAGI (reference sequence). The length of the CDR3 is 15 residues. The CDR3 sequence: CASRSTSSGANVLTF. In nucleotides, the CDR3 is TGTGCCAGCAGATCGACAAGCTCTGGGGCCAACGTCCTGACTTTC.

This clone came up a few times. The rearrangement uses TRBV18 and TRBJ2-3; D gene ambiguous. V gave up 3 bases and J gave up 6 bases, with 16 bases separating them. The CDR3 has 15 amino acids. Germline CDR1 KGHSH, CDR2 LQKENI. CDR3 protein: CASSPVDPGRDTQYF. The DNA of the CDR3 is TGTGCCAGCTCACCCGTGGACCCCGGTCGGGATACGCAGTATTTT.